Listed below are T cell receptor beta chains from one sample, sequenced in a study of siplizumab effects on memory and regulatory T cells. Generated by immunoSEQ multiplex PCR, the TCRdb table keeps only in-frame clones and is missing some. In the table there are about 100,000 clones, around 92% of which are singletons. The source material was CD4+ T cells sorted from blood. The source of these receptors is a human donor in good health. The CDR3 runs from the conserved cysteine through the conserved F or W. Each record gives: clone size, D gene, J gene, V gene, CDR3 DNA, CDR3 protein. The D gene is left open where the match is weak. Not all rows give a size; the values are once, few, many and, for expanded clones, a class.

size: -; D: -; J: TRBJ2-2; V: TRBV5-1; DNA: TGCGCCAGCAGGTACAGGGATAACACCGGGGAGCTGTTTTTT; CDR3: CASRYRDNTGELFF
size: -; D: -; J: TRBJ2-7; V: TRBV28; DNA: TGTGCCAGCAGTATTCAGTACGAGCAGTACTTC; CDR3: CASSIQYEQYF
size: -; D: -; J: TRBJ1-4; V: TRBV6-4; DNA: TGTGCCAGCAGTGACTCGGGGGGAATCACTAATGAAAAACTGTTTTTT; CDR3: CASSDSGGITNEKLFF
size: -; D: -; J: TRBJ1-2; V: TRBV5-4; DNA: TGTGCCAGCAGCACGGGGACATATGGCTACACCTTC; CDR3: CASSTGTYGYTF
size: few; D: -; J: TRBJ1-2; V: TRBV6-5; DNA: TGTGCCAGCAGTTACTCAGACTATGGCTACACCTTC; CDR3: CASSYSDYGYTF
size: -; D: TRBD2; J: TRBJ2-5; V: TRBV7-2; DNA: TGTGCCAGCAGCCCAGAACTAGCGGGGGGGGAGACCCAGTACTTC; CDR3: CASSPELAGGETQYF
size: -; D: TRBD2; J: TRBJ2-7; V: TRBV19; DNA: TGTGCCAGTAGGGGGCAGAGACTAGCGGGGTCTGACGAGCAGTACTTC; CDR3: CASRGQRLAGSDEQYF
size: -; D: TRBD1; J: TRBJ1-1; V: TRBV19; DNA: TGTGCCAGTAGTTCCGAGACAGGGCTCGGCACTGAAGCTTTCTTT; CDR3: CASSSETGLGTEAFF
size: -; D: TRBD2; J: TRBJ2-5; V: TRBV5-1; DNA: TGCGCCAGCAGCTTAACCGGGACTACCAAAGAGACCCAGTACTTC; CDR3: CASSLTGTTKETQYF
size: once; D: TRBD1; J: TRBJ1-2; V: TRBV27; DNA: TGTGCCAGCGCCTCCCCCGGGACAGATCAGAACTATGGCTACACCTTC; CDR3: CASASPGTDQNYGYTF
size: -; D: -; J: TRBJ1-6; V: TRBV18; DNA: TGTGCCAGCTCACCATGGCAGGGCATCGCACCCCTCCACTTT; CDR3: CASSPWQGIAPLHF
size: few; D: -; J: TRBJ1-2; V: TRBV5-6; DNA: TGTGCCAGCAGGTTGAGGAGGGAACCCTATGGCTACACCTTC; CDR3: CASRLRREPYGYTF
size: -; D: TRBD1; J: TRBJ1-1; V: TRBV6-1; DNA: TGTGCCAGCAGTGAAATCACCGGGACAGGGGAAGCTTTCTTT; CDR3: CASSEITGTGEAFF
size: -; D: -; J: TRBJ2-2; V: TRBV7-2; DNA: TGTGCCAGCAGCTTGGGGGTGGCCGGGGAGCTGTTTTTT; CDR3: CASSLGVAGELFF
size: -; D: -; J: TRBJ1-2; V: TRBV7-2; DNA: TGTGCCAGCAGCTCCCGACGGAGTGGCTACACCTTC; CDR3: CASSSRRSGYTF
size: -; D: -; J: TRBJ2-3; V: TRBV10-3; DNA: TGTGCCATCAGTGGCCTCGGTCGTGCAGATACGCAGTATTTT; CDR3: CAISGLGRADTQYF
size: once; D: -; J: TRBJ2-7; V: TRBV7-8; DNA: TGTGCCAGCAGCCTCAGGGACGGATCCTCGTACGAGCAGTACTTC; CDR3: CASSLRDGSSYEQYF